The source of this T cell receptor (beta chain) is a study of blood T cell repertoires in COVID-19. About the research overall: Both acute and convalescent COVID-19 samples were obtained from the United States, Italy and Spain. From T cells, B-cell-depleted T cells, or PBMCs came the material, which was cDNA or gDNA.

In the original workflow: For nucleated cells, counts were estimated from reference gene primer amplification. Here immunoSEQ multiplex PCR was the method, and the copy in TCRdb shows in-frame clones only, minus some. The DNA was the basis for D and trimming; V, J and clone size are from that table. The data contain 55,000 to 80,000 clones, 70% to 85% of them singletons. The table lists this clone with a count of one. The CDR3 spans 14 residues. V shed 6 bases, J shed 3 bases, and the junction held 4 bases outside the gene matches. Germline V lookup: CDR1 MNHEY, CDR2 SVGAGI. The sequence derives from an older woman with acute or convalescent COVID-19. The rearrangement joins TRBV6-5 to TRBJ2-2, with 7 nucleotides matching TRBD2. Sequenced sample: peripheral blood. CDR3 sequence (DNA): TGTGCCAGCAGAACCCGGGGGGACACCGGGGAGCTGTTTTTT. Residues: CASRTRGDTGELFF.